Described below is a single TCR beta chain sequence and its context. What it recognizes is unknown. These data belong to a study of molecular identifiers for immune sequencing clone quantification. Study-wide results and limits: A single cell's spiked Jurkat TCR RNA was reportedly detectable among 950,000 to 1,000,000 naive cells.

Previously described methods with listed TCR primers produced the bulk TCR libraries. TCRdb reprocessed the PCR reads via MiXCR and lists one record per CDR3 protein. In the table there are 85,000 to 100,000 distinct CDR3 sequences, 20% to 30% of which are singletons. The V gene end was trimmed by 5 bases and the J gene end by 7 bases; junction bases not matched to a gene: 14. Germline assignment: CDR1 MDHEN and CDR2 SYDVKM. The CDR3 runs to 16 residues. Between about 18,000 and 1,000,000 sorted cells, with 10%, 30% or 50% RNA, yielded naive CD8 libraries. This TCR derives from a human donor in good health. Some libraries in this study had Jurkat cell RNA spiked in. V is TRBV28 and J is TRBJ2-7; TRBD2 aligns across 10 bases. Sequencing was done on a sample of naive CD8+ T cells from blood, with Jurkat cell RNA spiked in. Subset: FACS-sorted CD8+CD4-CCR7+CD45RA+ naive T cells. CDR3 DNA sequence: TGTGCCAGCAGTCTGCGGCCTAGCGGGAGCCGGGGAGAGCAGTACTTC. Translating it yields CASSLRPSGSRGEQYF.